The 5 T cell receptor beta chains reported below all come from one sample, sequenced in a study of blood T cell repertoires in COVID-19. Sequencing used immunoSEQ multiplex PCR; TCRdb keeps in-frame clones, though not all of them. Of some 270,000 clones listed, about nine tenths are singletons. Sequencing was performed on PBMCs or T cells enriched from blood (not recorded which). The receptors were gathered from a woman aged 40 to 49 who had recovered from COVID-19.

The chain couples TRBV10-1 to TRBJ2-1; D possibly corresponds to TRBD1 (5 bases). CDR3 length: 13 residues. Germline CDR1 WNHNN, CDR2 SYGVQD (reference sequence). Between the trimmed V and J ends, which lost 1 base and 7 bases, there was a span of 8 bases. As DNA, the CDR3 is TGCGCCAGCAGTGAGTTCAGGGTTAATGAGCAGTTCTTC. Its protein is CASSEFRVNEQFF.

The chain combines TRBV7-2 with TRBJ2-3; 8 positions match TRBD1. The CDR3 consists of 15 residues. The germline gives CDR1 SGHTA, CDR2 FQGNSA. With V trimmed by 5 bases and J by 1 base, 5 bases remained unmatched. For the CDR3, the DNA is TGTGCCAGCAGCCCAGGGACAGGACGCACAGATACGCAGTATTTT. It encodes CASSPGTGRTDTQYF.

This chain connects TRBV19 to TRBJ1-1, with a tentative D call TRBD1 (5 bases). The V gene's germline CDR1 is LNHDA and CDR2 SQIVND (reference sequence). This CDR3 comprises 16 residues. V shed 3 bases and J shed 5 bases, with 19 bases lying between them. The CDR3 reads CASSMIFQGGRTEAFF. CDR3 DNA sequence: TGTGCCAGTAGTATGATCTTTCAGGGCGGCAGGACTGAAGCTTTCTTT.

Concerning this clone itself: Since a much larger clone is just one base distant, this may be a read error. This sample includes further DNA sequences coding for the same CDR3. J is TRBJ1-2 and V is TRBV6-5, with D tentatively TRBD1 (5 bases). This CDR3 has 12 amino acids. V was clipped by 5 bases and J by 1 base, with 5 bases between them. Germline-derived CDR1 and CDR2 are MNHEY and SVGAGI. The CDR3 DNA sequence: TGTGCCAGCAGTCAGGGTAACTATGGCTACACCTTC. Protein product: CASSQGNYGYTF.

The chain combines TRBV18 with TRBJ2-3; 8 bases are shared with TRBD2. CDR1 KGHSH and CDR2 LQKENI come from the germline V gene. The junction had 4 bases not matched to a gene; V was cut back by 3 bases and J by 2 bases. This CDR3 is 15 amino acids long. The CDR3: CASSPRRGDTDTQYF. In DNA, the CDR3 is TGTGCCAGCTCACCTCGGCGGGGGGACACAGATACGCAGTATTTT.